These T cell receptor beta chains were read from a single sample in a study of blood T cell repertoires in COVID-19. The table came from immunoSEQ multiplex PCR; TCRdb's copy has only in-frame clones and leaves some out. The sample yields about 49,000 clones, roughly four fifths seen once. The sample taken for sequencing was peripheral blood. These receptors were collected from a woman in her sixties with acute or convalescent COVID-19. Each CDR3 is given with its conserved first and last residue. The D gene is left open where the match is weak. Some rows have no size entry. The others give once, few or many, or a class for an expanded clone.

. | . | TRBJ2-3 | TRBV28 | CASSIASSGTDTQYF | TGTGCCAGCAGTATTGCGAGTAGCGGCACAGATACGCAGTATTTT
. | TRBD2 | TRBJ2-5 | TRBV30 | CASTGGLTLVETQYF | TGTGCCTCAACGGGGGGGCTCACGTTGGTAGAGACCCAGTACTTC
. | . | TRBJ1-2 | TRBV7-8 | CASSHQPYTVESF | TGTGCCAGCAGCCACCAACCTTATACGGTTGAGTCCTTC
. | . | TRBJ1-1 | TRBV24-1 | CATSDSGGTEAFF | TGTGCCACCAGTGATTCGGGGGGGACTGAAGCTTTCTTT
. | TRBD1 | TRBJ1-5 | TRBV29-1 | CSVARGRSQPQHF | TGCAGCGTTGCCAGGGGGCGAAGTCAGCCCCAGCATTTT
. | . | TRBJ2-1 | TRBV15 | CATSRDAVAANEQFF | TGTGCCACCAGCAGAGATGCGGTAGCGGCCAATGAGCAGTTCTTC
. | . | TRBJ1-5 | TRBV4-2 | CASSQDTGWNQPQHF | TGTGCCAGCAGCCAGGATACAGGGTGGAATCAGCCCCAGCATTTT
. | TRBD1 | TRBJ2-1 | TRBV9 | CASSGTGGYNEQFF | TGTGCCAGCAGCGGGACAGGGGGATACAATGAGCAGTTCTTC
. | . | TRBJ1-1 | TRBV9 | CASSVGRYTEAFF | TGTGCCAGCAGCGTAGGTCGGTACACTGAAGCTTTCTTT
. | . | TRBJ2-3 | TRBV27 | CASSPFLWGGTDTQYF | TGTGCCAGCAGCCCCTTCTTGTGGGGGGGCACAGATACGCAGTATTTT
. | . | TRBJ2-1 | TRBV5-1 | CASSSRTHNSYNEQFF | TGCGCCAGCAGCTCCCGGACTCACAACTCCTACAATGAGCAGTTCTTC
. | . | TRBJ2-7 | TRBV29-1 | CSATIPGAYEQYF | TGCAGCGCAACCATTCCGGGGGCCTACGAGCAGTACTTC
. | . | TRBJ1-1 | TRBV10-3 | CAISDRMNTEAFF | TGTGCCATCAGTGACAGAATGAACACTGAAGCTTTCTTT
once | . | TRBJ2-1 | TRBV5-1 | CASSRVGQSSYNEQFF | TGCGCCAGCAGCCGGGTAGGACAGAGCTCCTACAATGAGCAGTTCTTC
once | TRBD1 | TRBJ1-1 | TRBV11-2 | CASSLDRDRGLLWNTEAFF | TGTGCCAGCAGCTTAGATCGGGACAGGGGGCTGCTTTGGAACACTGAAGCTTTCTTT
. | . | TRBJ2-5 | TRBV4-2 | CASSLSVSGAAQETQYF | TGTGCCAGCAGCCTTTCGGTGAGTGGAGCGGCCCAAGAGACCCAGTACTTC
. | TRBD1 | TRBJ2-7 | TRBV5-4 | CASSFMGQGAYEQYF | TGTGCCAGCAGCTTCATGGGACAGGGAGCCTACGAGCAGTACTTC